A single T cell receptor beta chain is shown here with its context. Other DNA sequences in this specimen translate into the identical CDR3. This CDR3 comprises 14 residues. Germline V gene sequence: CDR1 LNHDA, CDR2 SQIVND (reference sequence). Between the trimmed V and J ends, which lost 2 bases and 10 bases, there was a span of 12 bases. Participant ages covered about 18 to 89 years across 20 to 25 US areas. This sample is drawn from a study of blood T cell repertoires in COVID-19. Profiling relied on immunoSEQ multiplex PCR, and the TCRdb table lists in-frame clones only, not all of them. The data hold 140,000 to 150,000 clones, with 87% observed a single time.

The chain recombines TRBV19 with TRBJ1-6; D is unclear. The material sequenced was PBMCs or T cells enriched from blood (not recorded which). The TCR comes from a man between 60 and 70 years old who had recovered from COVID-19. CDR3 sequence (DNA): TGTGCCAGTAGTATAACCGGGGAGGACTCACCCCTCCACTTT. Its translation: CASSITGEDSPLHF. The whole variable domain, filled in from reference TRBV19 and TRBJ1-6, reads DGGITQSPKYLFRKEGQNVTLSCEQNLNHDAMYWYRQDPGQGLRLIYYSQIVNDFQKGDIAEGYSVSREKKESFPLTVTSAQKNPTAFYLCASSITGEDSPLHFGNGTRLTVT.